This T cell receptor beta chain was retrieved from a study of cytomegalovirus exposure and HLA in healthy donors. About the study: Earlier work reported 90 million to 120 million unique TCR beta sequences from some 170 million T cells. Regarding the study as a whole: Available immune exposure information covered CMV serostatus only. As was reported, the HLA-A and HLA-B alleles of most subjects were accurately predicted from TCR beta sequences.

Remarks on this clone: What it binds is unknown.

V was trimmed by 7 bases and J by 5 bases, leaving 14 bases between them. The CDR3 covers 13 residues. Per the germline V gene, CDR1 is MNHEY and CDR2 is SVGAGI. The primer mix had 60 Vbeta and 13 Jbeta primers. The assay was immunoSEQ multiplex PCR, and TCRdb's table has in-frame clones only and misses some. The sample includes 150,000 to 180,000 clones, approximately 86% of them seen just once. Donors had nominal health at sampling but likely had unrecorded immune exposures. The TCR originated in a woman in her fifties or sixties in good health and CMV-seropositive. Sequencing input: PBMCs. This chain uses TRBV6-5 with TRBJ1-2, with TRBD1 as a possible D gene (6 bases). CDR3: CASTQAGAYGYTF. Written as DNA, the CDR3 is TGTGCCAGCACCCAGGCAGGGGCTTATGGCTACACCTTC.